The entry that follows covers one T cell receptor (beta chain) sequence. Germline CDR1 and CDR2: MNHNS and SASEGT. Between the trimmed V and J ends, which lost 5 bases and 3 bases, there was a span of 13 bases. The CDR3 is 14 amino acids. These data originate in a study of human T cells and chemical hapten exposure. The time point: healthy volunteer bleed at 2 weeks. Total RNA was extracted from unfractionated whole blood. Each cDNA molecule in the library carried unique molecular identifiers. Authors' processing steps: Individual samples carried between about 23,224 and 700,000 TCRs, with 95,638 as the median. Via MiXCR, TCRdb re-called the RACE reads, giving one row per CDR3 protein. The V and J calls shown here were made by TCRdb, not taken from the authors' results. The repertoire consists of 100,000 to 150,000 distinct CDR3 sequences, with approximately 9.5% occurring once and the leading ten covering roughly 1.6%.

Input material: whole blood. The TCR comes from a male donor in good health. Some clones in this sample may be carry-over from other donors' samples. This rearrangement joins TRBV6-1 to TRBJ1-1; D not resolved. The CDR3 loop is CASSTNTAYTEAFF. Written as DNA, the CDR3 is TGTGCCAGCAGTACCAACACTGCGTACACTGAAGCTTTCTTT.